Listed here are 18 T cell receptor beta chains from one sample, sequenced in a study of identical twins. MiXCR, run by TCRdb on the 5' RACE reads, gives a single entry per CDR3 protein. In the table there are 200,000 to 250,000 distinct CDR3 sequences, approximately 8.3% of which are singletons. These data are also associated with another study on yellow fever vaccine responses in identical twins.

Sequenced material: memory (CD45RO+) T cells sorted from blood. These receptors were obtained from a young woman in good health.

In its sample, this clonotype was seen many times. The rearrangement uses TRBV29-1 and TRBJ2-5, with D uncertain. CDR3 length equals 12 residues. Germline CDR1 and CDR2: SQVTM and ANQGSEA. The germline V and J ends were trimmed by 5 bases and 4 bases, with 11 bases remaining between them. The CDR3 sequence is CSVFMSSETQYF. CDR3 DNA sequence: TGCAGCGTTTTTATGAGTTCAGAGACCCAGTACTTC.

The CDR3 region has the DNA TGCAGTGCTAGTGGAACATCCTACGAGCAGTACTTC. It specifies CSASGTSYEQYF. The chain recombines TRBV20-1 with TRBJ2-7; D call uncertain. Germline V gives CDR1 DFQATT, CDR2 SNEGSKA (reference sequence). Trimming took off 3 bases at V and 1 base at J, with 7 bases between the two ends. The CDR3 length is 12 residues.

This clonotype was seen more than once but under ten times. The chain links TRBV4-3 to TRBJ2-3; D might be TRBD2 (6 bases). CDR1 and CDR2 from the germline V gene are LGHNA and YSLEER. Trimming took off 1 base at V and 3 bases at J, with 14 bases between the two ends. The CDR3 is 16 residues long. CDR3 sequence: CASSQGTGTWTDTQYF. The CDR3 nucleotides read TGCGCCAGCAGCCAAGGAACCGGGACTTGGACAGATACGCAGTATTTT.

This clonotype has ten or more counts. The V call is TRBV10-3, the J call TRBJ2-7; D is ambiguous. The germline CDR1 and CDR2 sequences are ENHRY and SYGVKD. The CDR3 sequence is 12 residues long. Between the trimmed V and J ends, which lost 2 bases and 3 bases, there was a span of 5 bases. CDR3 nucleotides: TGTGCCATCAGTGAGCTGGACTACGAGCAGTACTTC. The encoded protein is CAISELDYEQYF.

In this sample, this clonotype turned up a few times. This chain uses TRBV7-9 with TRBJ2-5, with 12 nucleotides matching TRBD1. Unmatched junction bases numbered 5, after V lost 5 bases and J lost 4 bases. Per germline, CDR1 SEHNR and CDR2 FQNEAQ (reference sequence). The CDR3 is 15 amino acids. The CDR3 DNA reads as TGTGCCAGCAGCAGAGGGACAGGGGGCCTAGAGACCCAGTACTTC. This sequence encodes CASSRGTGGLETQYF.

This clonotype appeared a few times. The chain employs TRBV29-1 and TRBJ2-7, with 7 bases identical to TRBD1. Losses at the gene ends were 4 bases for V and 7 bases for J; bases not matched to a gene: 4. This CDR3 is built from 11 residues. From germline, CDR1 is SQVTM and CDR2 ANQGSEA. DNA of the CDR3: TGCAGCGTTGTGTCCAGGGGGGAGCAGTACTTC. Protein product: CSVVSRGEQYF.

In its sample, this clonotype was seen a few times. The chain is built from TRBV7-9 and TRBJ2-7, with a possible D match to TRBD2 (6 bases). This CDR3 contains 15 residues. The germline V and J ends were trimmed by 5 bases and 7 bases, with 21 bases remaining between them. Germline loops: CDR1 SEHNR, CDR2 FQNEAQ (reference sequence). For the CDR3, the DNA is TGTGCCAGCAGCACCGGCGGGACGCGACTCGGGGAGCAGTACTTC. This sequence encodes CASSTGGTRLGEQYF.

In its sample, this clonotype was seen many times. The chain carries TRBV4-1 and TRBJ2-1; D not resolved. CDR1 is MGHRA, CDR2 YSYEKL, per germline. This CDR3 is built from 14 residues. Trimming removed 1 base from V and 7 bases from J, with 11 bases in between. CDR3 residues: CASSQGSRDNEQFF. DNA for the CDR3: TGCGCCAGCAGCCAAGGTTCAAGGGATAATGAGCAGTTCTTC.

This clonotype has at least ten counts. The J gene is TRBJ2-7, the V gene TRBV4-2; TRBD2 matches 8 bases. CDR3 length equals 16 residues. Germline CDR1 reads LGHNA; CDR2 reads YNFKEQ. With 0 bases clipped from V and 7 bases from J, the junction kept 11 bases outside the gene matches. The CDR3 here is CASSQDWQREPKEQYF. In nucleotides, the CDR3 is TGTGCCAGCAGCCAAGATTGGCAGCGGGAGCCGAAAGAGCAGTACTTC.

This clonotype was seen a few times. The genes are TRBV7-9 and TRBJ1-5; 7 nucleotides line up with TRBD1. V lost 5 bases and J lost 4; bases outside the gene matches: 11. This CDR3 contains 16 residues. Germline assignment: CDR1 SEHNR and CDR2 FQNEAQ (reference sequence). The CDR3: CASSPSGQLLNQPQHF. CDR3 in DNA: TGTGCCAGCAGCCCCTCGGGACAGCTCTTGAATCAGCCCCAGCATTTT.

This clonotype was recorded a few times. The chain is built from TRBV12-3 or TRBV12-4 and TRBJ2-2; 8 bases map to TRBD1. V was clipped by 10 bases and J by 4 bases; unmatched bases: 2. The CDR3 runs to 12 residues. The CDR3 sequence: CATTGGTGELFF. The CDR3 DNA is TGTGCCACCACAGGGGGCACCGGGGAGCTGTTTTTT.

This clonotype was recorded many times. The CDR3 reads CATRGLADTQYF. CDR3 in DNA: TGTGCCACCAGAGGGCTCGCAGATACGCAGTATTTT. The chain employs TRBV9 and TRBJ2-3, with D possibly being TRBD2 (5 bases). The CDR3 is made up of 12 amino acids. V lost 9 bases, J lost 4 bases, and 12 bases lay in between. Germline lookup yields CDR1 SGDLS and CDR2 YYNGEE.

This clonotype was recorded many times. V gene TRBV20-1 combines with J gene TRBJ2-5; D is unclear. The CDR3 is 12 residues long. Germline CDR1 is DFQATT and CDR2 is SNEGSKA (reference sequence). V lost 4 bases, J lost 2 bases, and 8 bases lay in between. In DNA, the CDR3 is TGCAGTGCTAACTTTAGGCAAGAGACCCAGTACTTC. Protein: CSANFRQETQYF.

This clonotype has a count of ten or more. This chain links TRBV20-1 with TRBJ2-1; TRBD2 aligns across 9 bases. With V trimmed by 6 bases and J by 3 bases, 0 bases remained unmatched. CDR1 and CDR2 (germline): DFQATT, SNEGSKA (reference sequence). The CDR3 length is 12 residues. Here the CDR3 reads CSATSGYNEQFF. In DNA form, the CDR3 reads TGCAGTGCGACTAGCGGCTACAATGAGCAGTTCTTC.

This clonotype was counted a few times. V and J are TRBV2 and TRBJ2-1, with D tentatively TRBD2 (5 bases). This CDR3 has 13 amino acids. Germline V gives CDR1 SNHLY, CDR2 FYNNEI. Trimming left V 7 bases short and J 2 bases short, with 9 bases between. For the CDR3, the DNA is TGTGCCAGCAACCGGGAACCCTACAATGAGCAGTTCTTC. It yields the protein CASNREPYNEQFF.

This clonotype was observed at least ten times. J is TRBJ2-3 and V is TRBV5-1; a possible D gene is TRBD1 (6 bases). From germline, CDR1 is SGHRS and CDR2 YFSETQ. Trimming removed 2 bases at V and 8 bases at J, with 15 bases between. CDR3 length equals 14 residues. The CDR3 nucleotides read TGCGCCAGCAGCTTTGACAGGCAGAGGAGTACGCAGTATTTT. The encoded protein is CASSFDRQRSTQYF.

The chain employs TRBV19 and TRBJ2-2, with 11 bases that match TRBD1. In germline, CDR1 is LNHDA, CDR2 SQIVND (reference sequence). This CDR3 contains 14 residues. V gave up 9 bases and J gave up 5 bases; unmatched junction bases: 5. The CDR3: CASSGTGGTGELFF. The CDR3 region has the DNA TGTGCCAGCTCCGGGACAGGGGGAACCGGGGAGCTGTTTTTT. Filled out from reference TRBV19 and TRBJ2-2, the complete variable domain reads DGGITQSPKYLFRKEGQNVTLSCEQNLNHDAMYWYRQDPGQGLRLIYYSQIVNDFQKGDIAEGYSVSREKKESFPLTVTSAQKNPTAFYLCASSGTGGTGELFFGEGSRLTVL.

In its sample, this clonotype was seen a few times. The V gene is TRBV7-2, the J gene TRBJ2-1; D is perhaps TRBD2 (6 bases). The CDR3 length is 16 residues. The germline V and J ends were trimmed by 1 base and 0 bases, with 10 bases remaining between them. Germline V gene lookup returns CDR1 SGHTA and CDR2 FQGNSA. Here the CDR3 reads CASSLVGGNSYNEQFF. CDR3 sequence (DNA): TGTGCCAGCAGCTTAGTTGGGGGGAACTCCTACAATGAGCAGTTCTTC.